The sample holds one count of the clone carrying this T cell receptor (beta chain). Its antigen is not known. Only in-frame clones appear in the TCRdb table, and some are missing; sequencing was by immunoSEQ multiplex PCR. This table holds about 1.5 million clones, nearly 99% found once. This sample was taken from a study of shared clonotypes between healthy human individuals. Study findings and constraints: Estimated clonotype richness was generally higher in naive than memory subsets.

The CDR3 loop spans 19 amino acids. The V end was cut by 0 bases, the J end by 1 base, with 19 bases between. Germline-derived CDR1 and CDR2 are SGHNT and YENEEA. The chain employs TRBV11-3 and TRBJ2-1; the D gene could be TRBD1 or TRBD2 (5 bases each). The clonotype originates from a man younger than 45 in good health. Sequences were obtained from naive CD4+ T cells sorted from blood. Subset defined: CD45RA+ positively selected. The CDR3: CASSLDGTGPSRSYNEQFF. DNA of the CDR3: TGTGCCAGCAGCTTAGATGGGACGGGGCCCTCCCGGTCCTACAATGAGCAGTTCTTC.